A single sample is the source of the 6 T cell receptor delta chains below, sequenced in a study of γδ T cells in repeated Plasmodium falciparum infection (TCRdb year 2021). For bulk TCR repertoire analysis, Vgamma9/Vdelta2+ and Vdelta2-negative gammadelta T cell populations were flow-sorted out of peripheral blood mononuclear cells. The library was made by multiplex PCR. Sequenced on an Illumina MiSeq. TCRdb reanalyzed the public reads with the CATT caller, and identical DNA sequences were merged afterwards. The table for this sample lists about 48,000 delta-chain clones; over 1.5% of them were counted only once. In total, the top ten clones hold over 6.5% of the sample. Input material: gamma-delta T cells from blood. The origin of the receptors is a pool of human donors (malaria-infected and uninfected, not separated).

This clone was counted between two and nine times. TCRdb's protein for this DNA is that of a much larger clone and differs from the translation at residue 12, likely a read error; the protein shown is the DNA translation. DNA for the CDR3: TGTGCCTGTGTAGGGATCGCTCTGGGGGACTACCCCGATAAACTCATCTTT. This sequence encodes CACVGIALGDYPDKLIF. The chain has TRDV2 and TRDJ1; 8 bases align to TRDD3. Here the J gene was assigned by germline matching of the DNA, as TCRdb has none. This CDR3 is built from 17 residues. Per germline, CDR1 GEAIGNYY and CDR2 EKD. Trimming cost V 5 bases and J 3 bases; bases outside gene matches: 16.

Details on this clone: The protein TCRdb lists belongs to a much larger clone and differs from this DNA's translation at residue 8, which points to a read error; the protein shown is made from the DNA. The chain recombines TRDV1 with TRDJ1; 12 nucleotides line up with TRDD3. In the absence of a J gene in TCRdb, the DNA was matched to germline to assign it here. Trimming at V came to 1 base and at J to 0 bases, leaving 24 bases not matched to a gene. CDR1 TSWWSYY and CDR2 QGS come from the germline V gene. CDR3 length equals 24 residues. The CDR3 reads CALGEPTLFCPNWGIPCYTDKLIF. The CDR3 region has the DNA TGTGCTCTTGGGGAACCCACCCTTTTCTGTCCTAACTGGGGGATACCCTGCTACACCGATAAACTCATCTTT.

This clone was detected many times. This rearrangement joins TRDV2 to TRDJ1; 12 nucleotides agree with TRDD3. TCRdb records no J gene; here it was assigned by comparing the DNA to germline. The germline V gene encodes CDR1 GEAIGNYY and CDR2 EKD. CDR3 length: 20 amino acids. V shed 0 bases, J shed 2 bases, and the junction held 15 bases outside the gene matches. The CDR3 nucleotides read TGTGCCTGTGACACCGTCGACTGGGGGATACACCGCAAGGGGACCGATAAACTCATCTTT. This sequence encodes CACDTVDWGIHRKGTDKLIF.

This clone was seen a handful of times. One end of the junction varies from germline; a read error may be responsible. In the same sample, other DNA sequences code for this CDR3. The CDR3 DNA sequence: TGTGCTCTTGGGGAACTAGTACACTCCCTACATCGTACTGGGGGATGGTACGACACCGACAAACTCATCTTT. Amino acids: CALGELVHSLHRTGGWYDTDKLIF. The rearrangement joins TRDV1 to TRDJ1; 10 bases align to TRDD3. This CDR3 contains 24 residues. Looked up from germline, CDR1 is TSWWSYY and CDR2 is QGS.

This clone has just a few counts. The likely explanation is a read error, given a far larger clone one base away. In the same sample, other DNA sequences code for this CDR3. The V gene reported is TRDV1; the J gene is uncalled; the tabulated D call, TRDD3, remains unverified against the DNA. There are 21 residues in the CDR3. Germline V gene sequence: CDR1 TSWWSYY, CDR2 QGS. CDR3 DNA: TGTGCTCTTGGGGAATTTAGCCCAGCACACCGGGGATTCAGATTCACCGATAAGCTCATCTTT. Amino acid sequence: CALGEFSPAHRGFRFTDKLIF.

A word on this clone: The amino acid sequence in TCRdb belongs to a much larger clone and departs from this DNA's translation at residue 6, likely a sequencing read error; the sequence shown is translated from the DNA. CDR3: CALGTPTNWENTDKLIF. The CDR3 DNA reads as TGTGCTCTTGGGACTCCTACAAACTGGGAGAACACCGATAAACTCATCTTT. This chain joins TRDV1 and TRDJ1; possibly TRDD2 or TRDD3 for D (6 bases each). In the absence of a J gene in TCRdb, the DNA was matched to germline to assign it here. The CDR3 contains 17 residues. Germline V CDR1 and CDR2: TSWWSYY, QGS. Between the trimmed V and J ends, which lost 5 bases and 0 bases, there was a span of 19 bases.